Listed below are T cell receptor beta chains from one sample, sequenced in a study of T-cell memory formation after mild COVID-19. MiXCR was run by TCRdb on the 5' RACE reads, yielding one entry per CDR3 protein. The data contain some 320,000 distinct CDR3 sequences, 13% to 15% of them singletons. The specimen sequenced was PBMCs or a T cell subset sorted from them (not recorded which). These TCRs come from a man younger than 30 who had mild COVID-19 (a few samples of this study predate the infection). Cell type and time point are not known. Both conserved end residues are part of each CDR3. A D gene is named only where the DNA matches it firmly. Only part of the rows carry a size: once, few, many, or a class if the clone is expanded.

D gene: NA
V gene: TRBV7-8
clone size: once
J gene: TRBJ1-5
CDR3 length: 18
CDR3 DNA: TGTGCCAGCAGCCCCTTTCGACGGGACACTTTTAGCAATCAGCCCCAGCATTTT
CDR3 protein: CASSPFRRDTFSNQPQHF

D gene: TRBD2
V gene: TRBV20-1
clone size: NA
J gene: TRBJ2-3
CDR3 length: 15
CDR3 DNA: TGCAGTGCTACCCCGGGGGGGTCTAGCACAGATACGCAGTATTTT
CDR3 protein: CSATPGGSSTDTQYF

D gene: NA
V gene: TRBV11-2
clone size: few
J gene: TRBJ1-1
CDR3 length: 14
CDR3 DNA: TGTGCCAGCAGCGCCCTGGGGGGGCAGTTCGGGGCTTTCTTT
CDR3 protein: CASSALGGQFGAFF

D gene: NA
V gene: TRBV20-1
clone size: NA
J gene: TRBJ1-3
CDR3 length: 14
CDR3 DNA: TGCAGTGCTGGCAAACAGGGAGCTGGAAACACCATATATTTT
CDR3 protein: CSAGKQGAGNTIYF

D gene: NA
V gene: TRBV4-2
clone size: NA
J gene: TRBJ1-6
CDR3 length: 15
CDR3 DNA: TGTGCCAGCAGCCAAGAACAAAATTATAATTCACCCCTCCACTTT
CDR3 protein: CASSQEQNYNSPLHF

D gene: NA
V gene: TRBV4-1
clone size: NA
J gene: TRBJ2-2
CDR3 length: 16
CDR3 DNA: TGCGCCAGCAGCTCCGGCTCAACCAGCTCCACCGGGGAGCTGTTTTTT
CDR3 protein: CASSSGSTSSTGELFF

D gene: TRBD1
V gene: TRBV6-2/TRBV6-3
clone size: NA
J gene: TRBJ2-2
CDR3 length: 14
CDR3 DNA: TGTGCCAGCAAACAGGGGCTAGACACCGGGGAGCTGTTTTTT
CDR3 protein: CASKQGLDTGELFF

D gene: TRBD1
V gene: TRBV5-1
clone size: few
J gene: TRBJ1-2
CDR3 length: 15
CDR3 DNA: TGCGCCAGCAGCTCTGGACAGGGGAGCATCTATGGCTACACCTTC
CDR3 protein: CASSSGQGSIYGYTF

D gene: TRBD2
V gene: TRBV6-5
clone size: many
J gene: TRBJ2-3
CDR3 length: 16
CDR3 DNA: TGTGCCAGCAGTTCCCGAATAGCGGGGACGGCAGATACGCAGTATTTT
CDR3 protein: CASSSRIAGTADTQYF

D gene: NA
V gene: TRBV7-2
clone size: many
J gene: TRBJ2-3
CDR3 length: 15
CDR3 DNA: TGTGCCAGCAGCTTATCGCCGGGGGCCACAGATACGCAGTATTTT
CDR3 protein: CASSLSPGATDTQYF